This T cell receptor (beta chain) was sequenced during a study of OX40 agonist ivuxolimab in advanced cancers. Turning to the study itself: Partial responses were seen in three patients, one with hepatocellular carcinoma and two with cutaneous melanoma.

As regards this clone: Its target is unknown.

Study-wide points: Among the lowest levels of clonal expansion were found in partial responders at 0.1-3.0 mg/kg.

Method: immunoSEQ multiplex PCR; TCRdb's copy keeps in-frame clones and lacks some. The sample lists more than 50,000 clones, nearly 80% occurring once. This CDR3 region has 15 residues. The receptor was isolated from an adult with an advanced solid tumor such as melanoma, head and neck, liver or kidney cancer. This specimen consisted of CD4+ or CD8+ T cells sorted from blood, obtained in a trial of the OX40 agonist ivuxolimab. V gene TRBV21-1 combines with J gene TRBJ2-7; TRBD2 reflects the table's D call only, with no check against the DNA. TRBV21-1 corresponds to a pseudogene. The CDR3 DNA sequence: TGTGCCAGCAGCAAAAGGGGTAGCGGGAGCTACGAGCAGTACTTC. This codes for CASSKRGSGSYEQYF.